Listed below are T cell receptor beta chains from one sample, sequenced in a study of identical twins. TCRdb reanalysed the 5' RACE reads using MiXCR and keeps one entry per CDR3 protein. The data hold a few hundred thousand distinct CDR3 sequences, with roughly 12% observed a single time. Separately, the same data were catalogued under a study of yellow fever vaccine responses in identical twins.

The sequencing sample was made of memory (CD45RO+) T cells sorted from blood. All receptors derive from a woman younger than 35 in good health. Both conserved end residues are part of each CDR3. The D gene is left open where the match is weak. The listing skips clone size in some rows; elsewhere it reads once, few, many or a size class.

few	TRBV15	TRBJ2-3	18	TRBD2	TGTGCCACCAGCAGAGTTTTCACTAGCGGGAGGAAAGAAGATACGCAGTATTTT	CATSRVFTSGRKEDTQYF
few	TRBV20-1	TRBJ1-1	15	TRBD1	TGCAGTGCAACAGGACAGGGGGCGCAGAACACTGAAGCTTTCTTT	CSATGQGAQNTEAFF
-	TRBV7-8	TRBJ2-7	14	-	TGTGCCAGCAGCGAGACGGAACTCCACTACGAGCAGTACTTC	CASSETELHYEQYF
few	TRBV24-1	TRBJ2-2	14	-	TGTGCCACCAGTGATTTTAGGGATACCGGGGAGCTGTTTTTT	CATSDFRDTGELFF
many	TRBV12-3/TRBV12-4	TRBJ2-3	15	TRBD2	TGTGCCAGCACCAGATTAACTAGCGGAGCAGATACGCAGTATTTT	CASTRLTSGADTQYF
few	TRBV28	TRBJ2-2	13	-	TGTGCCAGCAGTACAGGAGATACCGGGGTGGGGGCTTTT	CASSTGDTGVGAF
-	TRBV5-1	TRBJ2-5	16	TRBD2	TGCGCCAGCAGCTCCGGACTAGCGGGAGGAAAAGAGACCCAGTACTTC	CASSSGLAGGKETQYF
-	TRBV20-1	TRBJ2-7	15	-	TGCAGTGCTCTACCAGGGGGGGGCCCTAATTACGAGCAGTACTTC	CSALPGGGPNYEQYF
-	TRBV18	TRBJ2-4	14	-	TGTGCCAGCTCACCCCCAGAGGAAGGGATCATTCAGTACTTC	CASSPPEEGIIQYF
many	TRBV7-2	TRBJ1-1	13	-	TGTGCCAGCAGCTTTGGGGGTTCCACTGAAGCTTTCTTT	CASSFGGSTEAFF